This TCR beta chain is drawn from a study of cytomegalovirus exposure and HLA in healthy donors. V was clipped by 1 base and J by 0 bases, with 7 bases between them. Per germline, CDR1 GTSNPN and CDR2 SVGIG (reference sequence). The CDR3 sequence is 14 residues long. Use of 60 Vbeta and 13 Jbeta primers characterized the PCR. Produced via immunoSEQ multiplex PCR; TCRdb's table is partial and in-frame only. The profile shows some 160,000 clones, 80% to 85% of them singletons. The origin of this receptor is a male donor in good health and CMV-seronegative. The sample consisted of PBMCs. The chain joins TRBV30 to TRBJ1-5; tentative D call: TRBD1 (5 bases). The CDR3 sequence: CAWSEGYSNQPQHF. The DNA of the CDR3 is TGTGCCTGGAGTGAGGGGTATAGCAATCAGCCCCAGCATTTT.